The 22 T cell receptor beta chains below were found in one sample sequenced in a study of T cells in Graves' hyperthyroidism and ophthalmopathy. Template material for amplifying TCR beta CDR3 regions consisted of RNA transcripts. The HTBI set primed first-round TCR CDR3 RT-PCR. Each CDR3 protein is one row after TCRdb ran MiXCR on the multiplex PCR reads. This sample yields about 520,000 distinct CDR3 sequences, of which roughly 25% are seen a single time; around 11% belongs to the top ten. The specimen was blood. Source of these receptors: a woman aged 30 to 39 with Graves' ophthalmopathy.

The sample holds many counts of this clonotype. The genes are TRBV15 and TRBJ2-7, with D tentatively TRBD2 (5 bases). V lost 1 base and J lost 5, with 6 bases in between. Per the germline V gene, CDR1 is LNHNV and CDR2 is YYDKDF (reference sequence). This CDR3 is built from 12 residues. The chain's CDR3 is CATSRAGNEQYF. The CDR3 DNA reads TGTGCCACCAGCAGAGCCGGGAACGAGCAGTACTTC.

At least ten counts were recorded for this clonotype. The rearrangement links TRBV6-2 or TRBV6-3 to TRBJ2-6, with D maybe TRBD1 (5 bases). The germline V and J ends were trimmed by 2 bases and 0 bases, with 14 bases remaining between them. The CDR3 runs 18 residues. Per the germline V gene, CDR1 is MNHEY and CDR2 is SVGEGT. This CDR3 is CASSYGRGKPSGANVLTF. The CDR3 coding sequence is TGTGCCAGCAGTTACGGAAGGGGAAAGCCCTCTGGGGCCAACGTCCTGACTTTC.

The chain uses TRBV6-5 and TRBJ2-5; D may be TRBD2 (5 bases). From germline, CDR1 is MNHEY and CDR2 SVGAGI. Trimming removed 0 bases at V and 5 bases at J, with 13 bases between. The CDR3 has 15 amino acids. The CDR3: CASSYSRGFGETQYF. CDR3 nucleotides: TGTGCCAGCAGTTACTCGAGAGGGTTCGGGGAGACCCAGTACTTC.

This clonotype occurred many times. CDR3: CAISAPGLDLYEQYF. The DNA for the CDR3 is TGTGCCATCAGCGCCCCGGGACTAGATCTTTACGAGCAGTACTTC. The chain joins TRBV10-3 to TRBJ2-7, with 8 bases aligning to TRBD2. The CDR3 sequence is 15 residues long. In germline, CDR1 is ENHRY, CDR2 SYGVKD. The V gene end was trimmed by 6 bases and the J gene end by 4 bases; junction bases not matched to a gene: 11.

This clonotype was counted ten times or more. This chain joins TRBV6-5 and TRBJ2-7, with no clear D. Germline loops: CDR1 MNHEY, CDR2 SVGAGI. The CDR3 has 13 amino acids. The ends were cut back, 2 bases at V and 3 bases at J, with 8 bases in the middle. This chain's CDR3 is CASSYESDYEQYF. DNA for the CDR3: TGTGCCAGCAGTTACGAGAGCGACTACGAGCAGTACTTC.

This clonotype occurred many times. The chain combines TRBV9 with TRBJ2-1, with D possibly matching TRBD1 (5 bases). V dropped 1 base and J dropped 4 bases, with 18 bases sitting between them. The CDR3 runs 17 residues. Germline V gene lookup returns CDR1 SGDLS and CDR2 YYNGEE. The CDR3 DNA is TGTGCCAGCAGCGTAAATCCTAGGGGCTTTAGATACAATGAGCAGTTCTTC. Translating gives CASSVNPRGFRYNEQFF.

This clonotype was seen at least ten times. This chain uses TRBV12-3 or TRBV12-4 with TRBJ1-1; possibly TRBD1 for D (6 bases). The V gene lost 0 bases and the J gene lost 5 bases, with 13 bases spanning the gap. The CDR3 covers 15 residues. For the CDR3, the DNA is TGTGCCAGCAGTTTAGCGCTCGGTCAGGGGACTGAAGCTTTCTTT. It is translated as CASSLALGQGTEAFF.

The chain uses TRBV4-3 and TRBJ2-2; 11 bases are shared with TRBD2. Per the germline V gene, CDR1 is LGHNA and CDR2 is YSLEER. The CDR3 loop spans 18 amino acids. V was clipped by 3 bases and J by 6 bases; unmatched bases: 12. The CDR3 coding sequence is TGCGCCAGCAGCCAGGGGACTAGCGGAGATAGGGTGGCCGGGGAGCTGTTTTTT. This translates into CASSQGTSGDRVAGELFF.

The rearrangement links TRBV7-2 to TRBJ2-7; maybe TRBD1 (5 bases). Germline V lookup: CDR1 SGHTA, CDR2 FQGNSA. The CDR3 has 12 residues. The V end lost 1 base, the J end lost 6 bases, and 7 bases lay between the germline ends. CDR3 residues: CASSLGQIEQYF. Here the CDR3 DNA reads TGTGCCAGCAGCTTAGGACAGATCGAGCAGTACTTC.

CDR3 in amino acids: CASSLFFTGASYEQYF. The CDR3 DNA reads as TGTGCCAGCAGTTTATTCTTTACTGGGGCTTCCTACGAGCAGTACTTC. The chain links TRBV27 to TRBJ2-7, with D tentatively TRBD1 (5 bases). Per germline, CDR1 MNHEY and CDR2 SMNVEV (reference sequence). The CDR3 spans 16 residues. V was pared by 1 base and J by 1 base, with 14 bases between.

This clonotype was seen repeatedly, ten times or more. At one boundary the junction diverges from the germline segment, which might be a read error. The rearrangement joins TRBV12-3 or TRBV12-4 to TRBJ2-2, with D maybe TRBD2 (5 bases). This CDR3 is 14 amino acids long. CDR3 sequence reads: CASSLGRFTGELLF. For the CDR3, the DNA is TGTGCCAGCAGCTTAGGACGATTCACCGGGGAGCTGCTTTTT.

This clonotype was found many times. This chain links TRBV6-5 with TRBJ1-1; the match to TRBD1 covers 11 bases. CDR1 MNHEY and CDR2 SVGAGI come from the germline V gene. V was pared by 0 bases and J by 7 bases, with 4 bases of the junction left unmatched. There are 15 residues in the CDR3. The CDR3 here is CASSYSLDRGREAFF. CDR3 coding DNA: TGTGCCAGCAGTTACTCCCTGGACAGGGGGCGTGAAGCTTTCTTT.

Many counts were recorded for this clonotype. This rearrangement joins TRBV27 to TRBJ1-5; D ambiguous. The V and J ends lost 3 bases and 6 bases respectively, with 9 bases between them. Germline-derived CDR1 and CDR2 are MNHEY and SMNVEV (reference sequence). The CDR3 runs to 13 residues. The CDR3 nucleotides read TGTGCCAGCAGTTTTGACCCGGGTCAGCCCCAGCATTTT. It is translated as CASSFDPGQPQHF.

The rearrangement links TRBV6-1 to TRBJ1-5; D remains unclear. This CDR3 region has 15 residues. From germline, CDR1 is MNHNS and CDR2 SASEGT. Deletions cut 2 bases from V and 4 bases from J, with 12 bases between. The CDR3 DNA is TGTGCCAGCAGTGAACGCACTGTTGGGAATCAGCCCCAGCATTTT. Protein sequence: CASSERTVGNQPQHF.

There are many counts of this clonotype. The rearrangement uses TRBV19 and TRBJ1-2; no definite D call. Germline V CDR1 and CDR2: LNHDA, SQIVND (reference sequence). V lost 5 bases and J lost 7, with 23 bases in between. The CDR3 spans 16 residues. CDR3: CASSRTDPSHGTGYTF. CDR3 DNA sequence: TGTGCCAGTAGTCGGACGGATCCGAGCCACGGTACTGGCTACACCTTC. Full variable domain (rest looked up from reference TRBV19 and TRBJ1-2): DGGITQSPKYLFRKEGQNVTLSCEQNLNHDAMYWYRQDPGQGLRLIYYSQIVNDFQKGDIAEGYSVSREKKESFPLTVTSAQKNPTAFYLCASSRTDPSHGTGYTFGSGTRLTVV.

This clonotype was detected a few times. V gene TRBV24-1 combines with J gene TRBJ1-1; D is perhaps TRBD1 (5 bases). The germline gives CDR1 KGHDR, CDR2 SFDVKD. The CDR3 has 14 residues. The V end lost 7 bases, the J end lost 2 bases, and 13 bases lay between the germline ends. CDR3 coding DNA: TGTGCCACCAGAGGCAGGGATGAAAACACTGAAGCTTTCTTT. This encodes CATRGRDENTEAFF.

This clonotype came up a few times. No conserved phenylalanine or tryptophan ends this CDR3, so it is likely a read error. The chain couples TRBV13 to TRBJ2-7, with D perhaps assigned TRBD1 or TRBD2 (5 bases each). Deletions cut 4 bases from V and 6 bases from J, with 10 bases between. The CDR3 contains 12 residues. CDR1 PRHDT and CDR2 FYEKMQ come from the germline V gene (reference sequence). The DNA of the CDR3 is TGTGCCAGCAGCTCACGGGGCAGCGAGCAGTACTCC. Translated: CASSSRGSEQYS.

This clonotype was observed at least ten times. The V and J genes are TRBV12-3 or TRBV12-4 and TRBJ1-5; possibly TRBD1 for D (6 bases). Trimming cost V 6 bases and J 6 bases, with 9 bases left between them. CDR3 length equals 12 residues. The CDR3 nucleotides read TGTGCCAGCAGCCAGGGGCGTCAGCCCCAGCATTTT. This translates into CASSQGRQPQHF.

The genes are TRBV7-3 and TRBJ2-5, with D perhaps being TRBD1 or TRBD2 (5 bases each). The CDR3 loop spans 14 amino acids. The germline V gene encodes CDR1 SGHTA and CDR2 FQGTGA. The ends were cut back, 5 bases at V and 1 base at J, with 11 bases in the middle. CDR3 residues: CASSAGGTQETQYF. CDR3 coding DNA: TGTGCCAGCAGCGCTGGGGGAACCCAAGAGACCCAGTACTTC.

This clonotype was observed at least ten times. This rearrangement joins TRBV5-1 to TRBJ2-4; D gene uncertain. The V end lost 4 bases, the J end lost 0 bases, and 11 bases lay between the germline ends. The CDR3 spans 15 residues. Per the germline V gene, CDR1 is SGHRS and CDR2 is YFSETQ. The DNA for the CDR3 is TGCGCCAGCAGCCCCGACCTACTAGCCAAAAACATTCAGTACTTC. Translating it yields CASSPDLLAKNIQYF.

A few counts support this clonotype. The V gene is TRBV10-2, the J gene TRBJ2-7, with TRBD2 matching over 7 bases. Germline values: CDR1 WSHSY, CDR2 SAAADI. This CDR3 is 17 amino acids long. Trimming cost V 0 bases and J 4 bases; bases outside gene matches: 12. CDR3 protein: CASSESGGGGRGYEQYF. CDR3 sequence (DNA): TGCGCCAGCAGTGAGTCAGGCGGGGGTGGCCGGGGATACGAGCAGTACTTC.

CDR3 sequence reads: CASQTDGQGGTEAFF. The CDR3, as DNA: TGTGCCAGCCAAACAGACGGACAGGGAGGCACTGAAGCTTTCTTT. The V call is TRBV18, the J call TRBJ1-1; 8 nucleotides agree with TRBD1. The CDR3 spans 15 residues. V shed 8 bases and J 4 bases; nucleotides not matched to a gene: 12. Germline-derived CDR1 and CDR2 are KGHSH and LQKENI.